The rows below give T cell receptor beta chains drawn from one sample of a study of blood T cell repertoires in COVID-19. Method: immunoSEQ multiplex PCR; TCRdb's copy keeps in-frame clones and lacks some. The table has roughly 250,000 clones, more than 85% seen once. Sequencing was performed on peripheral blood. Receptor source: a man aged 25-45 years with acute or convalescent COVID-19. Both conserved end residues are part of each CDR3. The D gene is left open where the match is weak. Clone size is not always given. Where it is, it says once, few, many or a class for expanded clones.

abundance,v_gene,d_gene,j_gene,CDR3aa,CDR3nt
.,TRBV11-2,.,TRBJ2-4,CASSPPTDGKNIQYF,TGTGCCAGCAGCCCCCCGACAGACGGTAAAAACATTCAGTACTTC
.,TRBV19,.,TRBJ1-5,CASRLDRSNQPQHF,TGTGCCAGTAGACTCGACAGAAGCAATCAGCCCCAGCATTTT
once,TRBV29-1,TRBD1,TRBJ1-4,CSVNDRGTNEKLFF,TGCAGCGTAAACGACAGGGGAACTAATGAAAAACTGTTTTTT
.,TRBV24-1,TRBD2,TRBJ2-1,CATSDLVAGGYNEQFF,TGTGCCACCAGTGATTTGGTGGCGGGAGGCTACAATGAGCAGTTCTTC
.,TRBV28,TRBD1,TRBJ2-5,CASSAPGQPIGETQYF,TGTGCCAGCAGTGCCCCGGGACAGCCGATCGGGGAGACCCAGTACTTC
.,TRBV7-9,.,TRBJ1-2,CASSPAGGLKGGYTF,TGTGCCAGCAGCCCCGCGGGGGGTCTTAAGGGTGGCTACACCTTC
.,TRBV9,.,TRBJ2-1,CAEVDPGGRTLWNEQFF,TGTGCCGAGGTAGACCCTGGGGGGAGGACCCTTTGGAATGAGCAGTTCTTC
.,TRBV7-7,.,TRBJ2-4,CASSRLRTELAKNIQYF,TGTGCTAGCAGCCGACTAAGGACTGAACTAGCCAAAAACATTCAGTACTTC
once,TRBV19,.,TRBJ1-2,CARNYYGYTF,TGTGCCAGAAACTACTATGGCTACACCTTC
.,TRBV9,TRBD2,TRBJ2-1,CASSRTPSGGAEEQFF,TGTGCCAGCAGCCGTACTCCTAGCGGGGGGGCTGAAGAGCAGTTCTTC
.,TRBV12-5,.,TRBJ2-2,CASGLVSRVDTGELFF,TGTGCTAGTGGTTTGGTATCCAGGGTAGACACCGGGGAGCTGTTTTTT
.,TRBV12-5,TRBD2,TRBJ2-1,CASGPSAVVSKGLPEGEQFF,TGTGCTAGTGGTCCCTCTGCGGTCGTGTCCAAGGGACTACCCGAGGGTGAGCAGTTCTTC
few,TRBV6-5,TRBD1,TRBJ1-5,CASRLDRASNQPQHF,TGTGCCAGCAGATTAGACAGGGCTAGCAATCAGCCCCAGCATTTT
.,TRBV5-1,TRBD1,TRBJ1-2,CASRQEQGAFFYGYTF,TGCGCCAGCAGGCAGGAGCAGGGGGCCTTCTTCTATGGCTACACCTTC
once,TRBV10-1,.,TRBJ1-3,CASSGSRSGNTIYF,TGCGCCAGCAGTGGCAGTCGCTCTGGAAACACCATATATTTT
.,TRBV7-9,.,TRBJ2-3,CASSFRGLTRGDTQYF,TGTGCCAGCAGCTTTCGAGGCCTCACAAGGGGGGATACGCAGTATTTT
.,TRBV10-2,TRBD2,TRBJ2-3,CASSQKRGVSTDTQYF,TGCGCCAGCAGCCAAAAGCGGGGGGTGAGCACAGATACGCAGTATTTT
.,TRBV19,TRBD1,TRBJ2-2,CATVRSDRDTGELFF,TGTGCCACAGTAAGATCGGACAGGGACACCGGGGAGCTGTTTTTT
.,TRBV19,TRBD1,TRBJ2-1,CASTRDSAFGEYEQFF,TGTGCCAGTACCAGGGACAGCGCCTTTGGGGAGTATGAGCAGTTCTTC
.,TRBV11-3,.,TRBJ1-1,CASSFNRDTEAFF,TGTGCCAGCAGCTTTAACAGGGACACTGAAGCTTTCTTT
.,TRBV5-1,.,TRBJ1-2,CASGDRGWDYGYTF,TGCGCCAGCGGCGACCGGGGATGGGACTATGGCTACACCTTC
.,TRBV28,.,TRBJ2-3,CASTRGSQGADTQYF,TGTGCCAGCACACGAGGCAGCCAGGGCGCAGATACGCAGTATTTT
.,TRBV27,.,TRBJ1-1,CASSVSGMNTEAFF,TGTGCCAGCAGTGTGTCCGGTATGAACACTGAAGCTTTCTTT
.,TRBV14,.,TRBJ1-5,CASSLGDQPQHF,TGTGCCAGCAGCCTAGGGGATCAGCCCCAGCATTTT
.,TRBV2,.,TRBJ2-3,CASSEDVGGLEDTQYF,TGTGCCAGCAGTGAAGATGTGGGGGGGCTGGAGGATACGCAGTATTTT
once,TRBV7-8,TRBD2,TRBJ2-1,CASSPTRTSGRTYNEQFF,TGTGCCAGCAGCCCGACGAGGACTAGCGGGAGGACATACAATGAGCAGTTCTTC
.,TRBV11-3,.,TRBJ2-5,CASSSGSRRETQYF,TGTGCCAGCAGCTCCGGATCCCGGCGGGAGACCCAGTACTTC
.,TRBV7-8,.,TRBJ1-2,CASSLGFGRVFGYTF,TGTGCCAGCAGCTTAGGATTTGGCAGGGTTTTTGGCTACACCTTC
.,TRBV5-1,TRBD2,TRBJ2-7,CVSSGGSDYEQYF,TGCGTCAGCAGCGGGGGGTCCGACTACGAGCAGTACTTC
.,TRBV5-1,.,TRBJ1-4,CASSRDEGEKLFF,TGCGCCAGCAGCCGTGATGAGGGTGAAAAACTGTTTTTT
once,TRBV3-1/TRBV3-2,.,TRBJ1-4,CASSPPLRGFNEKLFF,TGTGCCAGCAGCCCTCCGTTGCGGGGATTTAATGAAAAACTGTTTTTT
.,TRBV2,TRBD2,TRBJ2-3,CATAGLAGGADTQYF,TGTGCCACCGCGGGGCTAGCGGGAGGAGCAGATACGCAGTATTTT
.,TRBV13,TRBD2,TRBJ2-7,CASSSTGTSVSYEQYF,TGTGCCAGCAGCTCGACCGGGACTAGCGTCTCCTACGAGCAGTACTTC
.,TRBV6-5,.,TRBJ1-3,CASSYSWSSGNTIYF,TGTGCCAGCAGTTACTCCTGGAGCTCTGGAAACACCATATATTTT
.,TRBV6-5,TRBD1,TRBJ1-5,CASSYSFTGDQPQHF,TGTGCCAGCAGTTACTCGTTTACAGGGGATCAGCCCCAGCATTTT
many,TRBV4-1,TRBD2,TRBJ2-2,CASSRQDIASGSGTGELFF,TGCGCCAGCAGCCGTCAAGATATAGCTAGCGGGAGTGGGACCGGGGAGCTGTTTTTT
.,TRBV12-3/TRBV12-4,.,TRBJ1-1,CASSLGGGTEAFF,TGTGCCAGCAGTTTAGGGGGCGGCACTGAAGCTTTCTTT
.,TRBV9,.,TRBJ2-1,CASSVGTAPNEQFF,TGTGCCAGCAGCGTAGGTACAGCTCCCAATGAGCAGTTCTTC
.,TRBV7-9,TRBD1,TRBJ1-2,CASSLWGQGDSSYTF,TGTGCCAGCAGCTTATGGGGACAGGGAGACTCGAGCTACACCTTC
.,TRBV28,.,TRBJ1-1,CASRRGNTEAFF,TGTGCCAGCAGAAGGGGGAACACTGAAGCTTTCTTT
.,TRBV11-2,TRBD2,TRBJ2-1,CASNPGVASGYNEQFF,TGTGCCAGCAACCCAGGTGTGGCTAGCGGGTACAATGAGCAGTTCTTC
.,TRBV5-1,TRBD2,TRBJ2-1,CASSLRIGGAYNEQFF,TGCGCCAGCAGCTTGCGTATCGGGGGGGCCTACAATGAGCAGTTCTTC
once,TRBV7-2,TRBD1,TRBJ1-5,CASSLNPYRGPSSNQPQHF,TGTGCCAGCAGCTTAAACCCCTACAGGGGGCCTAGTAGCAATCAGCCCCAGCATTTT
.,TRBV1,.,TRBJ1-5,CTSSQEEAHLRPQHF,TGCACCAGCAGCCAAGAGGAGGCCCATCTGAGGCCCCAGCATTTT
.,TRBV2,TRBD1,TRBJ1-5,CASSEGTGGQPQHF,TGTGCCAGCAGTGAAGGGACAGGAGGTCAGCCCCAGCATTTT
.,TRBV4-2,TRBD2,TRBJ2-3,CASSHTLSGGAGDTQYF,TGTGCCAGCAGCCATACGCTTAGCGGGGGGGCTGGAGATACGCAGTATTTT
.,TRBV5-1,TRBD1,TRBJ1-1,CASSLRTGRTEAFF,TGCGCCAGCAGCCTACGGACAGGGCGGACTGAAGCTTTCTTT
.,TRBV2,.,TRBJ2-2,CGSSGDLNGELFF,TGTGGCAGCTCCGGGGATCTTAACGGGGAGCTGTTTTTT
.,TRBV11-2,TRBD1,TRBJ2-5,CASSLVSGTEGTQYF,TGTGCCAGCAGCTTAGTTTCGGGGACAGAAGGGACCCAGTACTTC
.,TRBV7-3,.,TRBJ2-7,CASSLSWTGLTYEQYF,TGTGCCAGCAGCTTAAGTTGGACGGGACTCACCTACGAGCAGTACTTC
.,TRBV9,TRBD2,TRBJ2-5,CASSVGAGASSTQYF,TGTGCCAGCAGCGTAGGAGCGGGGGCCTCCTCGACCCAGTACTTC
.,TRBV7-3,.,TRBJ2-2,CASSLIYREGPYTGELFF,TGTGCCAGCAGCTTAATTTACAGGGAGGGCCCTTACACCGGGGAGCTGTTTTTT
.,TRBV7-3,.,TRBJ1-1,CASSLTAGSTEAFF,TGTGCCAGCAGCTTAACCGCGGGGAGCACTGAAGCTTTCTTT
once,TRBV30,.,TRBJ1-6,CASIGYNSPLHF,TGTGCCTCTATCGGCTATAATTCACCCCTCCACTTT
.,TRBV20-1,TRBD1,TRBJ1-1,CSAGPDREAFF,TGCAGTGCTGGCCCGGACAGGGAAGCTTTCTTT
.,TRBV6-4,.,TRBJ1-2,CARNRDGYTF,TGTGCCAGGAACAGGGATGGCTACACCTTC
.,TRBV7-3,TRBD2,TRBJ2-3,CASSLGGTTDTQYF,TGTGCCAGCAGCTTGGGGGGGACCACAGATACGCAGTATTTT
.,TRBV30,TRBD1,TRBJ1-2,CAAFWTGALYGYTF,TGTGCCGCTTTCTGGACAGGGGCCCTCTATGGCTACACCTTC